The entry that follows covers one TCR beta chain sequence. Its antigen is not yet known. No clone much larger than this one lies a single base away; base qualities are absent. This entry is derived from a study of response to subunit inactivated influenza vaccine (dated by TCRdb to between 2018 and 2020). As for the study more broadly: Deep quantitative profiling of the T cell receptor repertoire was used in the study to follow responses to a trivalent subunit inactivated influenza vaccine.

Taken from the germline V gene (reference sequence), the CDR1 and CDR2 loops are LNHDA and SQIVND. The CDR3 runs 14 residues from the cysteine to the phenylalanine. Solely the CDR3 DNA is kept, with 42 bases framed from the first base. V loses 4 bases at its end and J loses 3 bases; junction bases beyond the gene matches: 6. Results and caveats for the whole study, not just this receptor: It was suggested by the authors that each seasonal influenza vaccination may recruit only a limited number of new T cells.

Receptor libraries were prepared by RT-PCR. Sequencing relied on an Illumina HiSeq 2500. In-frame beta chains were kept once TCRdb had trimmed the public reads at Q25 with fastp and called clones with MiXCR. CDR3 protein duplicates are merged, each entry listing the most common genes and DNA. A total of about 500,000 distinct CDR3 sequences appear in this sample, about 15% of them only once. Approximately 3% of the sample is taken by the ten largest. In this chain, TRBV19 is recombined with TRBJ2-7; TRBD1 fits 7 bases in the junction. Source: CD4+ T cells sorted from PBMCs, taken around 25 months after vaccination. This sequence was found in a man in his fifties or sixties who received an inactivated influenza vaccine. Donor details come from another sample of the same person, matched by shared clones. The CDR3 loop reads CASSTTGLIYEQYF. The DNA reads TGTGCCAGTAGTACGACAGGGCTTATCTACGAGCAGTACTTC.